This TCR beta chain was sequenced for a study of CD4 and CD8 cells across lung adenocarcinoma regions. MiXCR, run by TCRdb on the PCR reads, gives a single entry per CDR3 protein. The sample yields 5,100 or so distinct CDR3 sequences, around 62% seen once. From germline, CDR1 is SGHAT and CDR2 FQNNGV. This CDR3 has 14 amino acids. The J gene is TRBJ2-7, the V gene TRBV11-2, with D perhaps TRBD2 (6 bases). The DNA end is more similar to TRBJ2-5, so the J call may be wrong. The sample comprised CD4+ T cells from the center of a lung tumor. The receptor comes from a female donor with lung adenocarcinoma. The CD4 and CD8 labels of this study may be unreliable. Here the CDR3 reads CASGNRDSQETQYF. In DNA form, the CDR3 reads TGTGCCAGCGGGAACCGGGACTCACAAGAGACCCAGTACTTC.